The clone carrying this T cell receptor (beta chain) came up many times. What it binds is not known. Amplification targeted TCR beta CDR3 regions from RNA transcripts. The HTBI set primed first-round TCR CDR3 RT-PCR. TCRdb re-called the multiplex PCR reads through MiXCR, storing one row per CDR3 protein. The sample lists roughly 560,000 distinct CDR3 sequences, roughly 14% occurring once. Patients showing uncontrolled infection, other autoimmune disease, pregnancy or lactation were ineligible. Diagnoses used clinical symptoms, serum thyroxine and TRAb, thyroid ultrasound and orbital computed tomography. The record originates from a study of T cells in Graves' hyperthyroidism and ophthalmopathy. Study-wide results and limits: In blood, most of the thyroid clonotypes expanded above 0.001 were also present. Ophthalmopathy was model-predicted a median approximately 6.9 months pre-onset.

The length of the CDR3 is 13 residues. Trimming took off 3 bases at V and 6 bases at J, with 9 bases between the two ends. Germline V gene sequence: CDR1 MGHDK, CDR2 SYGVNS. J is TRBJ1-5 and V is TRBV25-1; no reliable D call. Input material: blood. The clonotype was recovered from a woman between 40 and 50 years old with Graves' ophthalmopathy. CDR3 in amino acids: CASSDELGQPQHF. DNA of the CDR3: TGTGCCAGCAGTGACGAATTGGGTCAGCCCCAGCATTTT.